Listed below are T cell receptor beta chains from one sample, sequenced in a study of blood T cell repertoires in COVID-19. The protocol was immunoSEQ multiplex PCR, while the TCRdb copy is restricted to in-frame clones and leaves out a portion. The sample consists of 160,000 or so clones, more than 75% of them appearing once. The specimen sequenced was peripheral blood. Receptor source: a man in his late teens or twenties with acute or convalescent COVID-19. The CDR3 runs from the conserved cysteine through the conserved F or W. Fields, in order: J gene, clone size, V gene, CDR3 protein. Clone sizes are given selectively: once, few, many, or a class where the clone is expanded.

TRBJ2-5 NA TRBV9 CASSGVSAGGQETQYF
TRBJ2-1 NA TRBV5-1 CASSLGQYNEQFF
TRBJ1-3 NA TRBV19 CASSIGTGFSGNTIYF
TRBJ2-1 NA TRBV24-1 CATSDRTGTGDNEQFF
TRBJ1-6 NA TRBV19 CASSSQGTYNSPLHF
TRBJ2-2 NA TRBV11-3 CASSMQGTGELFF
TRBJ2-7 NA TRBV6-5 CASRPGLAGVHEQYF
TRBJ2-5 once TRBV5-1 CASSLGTSEETQYF
TRBJ1-5 once TRBV18 CASSLLSTLDNQPQHF
TRBJ2-5 NA TRBV30 CACQRTGYQETQYF
TRBJ2-5 NA TRBV9 CASSVSVHPQETQYF
TRBJ2-7 NA TRBV11-2 CASSLVRGNDYEQYF
TRBJ1-1 NA TRBV18 CASSPTGLTEAFF
TRBJ1-2 NA TRBV3-1/TRBV3-2 CASSQDEPGNYGYTF
TRBJ2-7 NA TRBV5-4 CASSPRTDPYEQYF
TRBJ2-3 NA TRBV30 CAWSVLADTQYF
TRBJ1-6 NA TRBV2 CASSASGVGDSPLHF
TRBJ2-7 NA TRBV5-1 CASTPGLAGGRSYEQYF
TRBJ1-4 NA TRBV4-1 CASSQDPRGHEKLFF
TRBJ1-5 NA TRBV6-6 CASSYSPDSNQPQHF
TRBJ2-3 NA TRBV7-9 CASSLTGGIGDTQYF
TRBJ1-1 NA TRBV27 CASSLTGFPNTEAFF
TRBJ1-2 NA TRBV7-9 CASSLALGYTF
TRBJ1-6 few TRBV2 CASSVGGNSPLHF
TRBJ1-1 NA TRBV6-5 CASTPAGVMNTEAFF
TRBJ2-3 NA TRBV24-1 CATSGGLAGGVKAADTQYF
TRBJ2-1 NA TRBV24-1 CATSDTGTSGNEQFF
TRBJ2-7 once TRBV11-2 CASSLAGGPEQYF
TRBJ1-2 NA TRBV5-1 CASSRKGDTVYGYTF
TRBJ2-7 NA TRBV7-8 CASSPRDRAYEQYF
TRBJ1-4 NA TRBV3-1/TRBV3-2 CASSPRTLTAGNEKLFF
TRBJ2-2 NA TRBV3-1/TRBV3-2 CASSHLLANTGELFF
TRBJ2-2 NA TRBV30 CAWSRGRVANTGELFF